The clone carrying this TCR beta chain was detected ten times or more. This specimen belongs to a study of T-cell reconstitution after alpha-beta-depleted transplantation in children. Unique molecular identifiers were incorporated into the prepared TCRbeta library. A single record per CDR3 protein comes from TCRdb applying MiXCR to the PCR reads. This sample yields 200,000 to 300,000 distinct CDR3 sequences, of which about 11% are seen a single time; around 2.8% belongs to the top ten. The origin of this receptor is a human donor who donated a stem cell graft to a child with acute lymphoblastic leukemia. Sequencing used PBMCs from the stem cell graft donor, obtained from the stem cell graft.

CDR3 nucleotide sequence: TGCGCCAGCAGCTTCACAGAGAGCTACGAGCAGTACTTC. It encodes CASSFTESYEQYF. This chain joins TRBV5-1 and TRBJ2-7; D uncertain. V lost 2 bases and J 3 bases, leaving 9 bases between the germline ends. Germline V gene lookup returns CDR1 SGHRS and CDR2 YFSETQ. This CDR3 spans 13 amino acids.